Listed below are T cell receptor beta chains from one sample, sequenced in a study of blood T cells in healthy people across ages. TCRdb reprocessed the 5' RACE reads via MiXCR and lists one record per CDR3 protein. The table has about 1.5 million distinct CDR3 sequences, approximately 42% seen once. What was sequenced was blood. The origin of the receptors is a woman between 18 and 29 years old in good health. The CDR3 runs from the conserved cysteine through the conserved F or W. D genes are given only for firm matches. For some rows the clone size is stated as once, few or many, or as a class when expanded; others skip it.

j_gene	v_gene	d_gene	abundance	CDR3nt	CDR3aa
TRBJ2-3	TRBV7-2	TRBD1	many	TGTGCCAGCAGCTACGGACAGGGACACACAGATACGCAGTATTTT	CASSYGQGHTDTQYF
TRBJ1-2	TRBV4-1	-	-	TGCGCCAGCAGCCAAGATTGGACGGCTGGCTATGGCTACACCTTC	CASSQDWTAGYGYTF
TRBJ2-3	TRBV4-3	-	-	TGCGCCAGCAGCCCGTGGGAATTAGCGGTTAGCACAGATACGCAGTATTTT	CASSPWELAVSTDTQYF
TRBJ1-2	TRBV6-5	-	-	TGTGCCACCAGAAAAGGATATGGCTACACCTTC	CATRKGYGYTF
TRBJ1-1	TRBV12-3/TRBV12-4	TRBD1	-	TGTGCCAGCAGCCCCCATACCGGGACAGGGGGCCTGAACACTGAAGCTTTCTTT	CASSPHTGTGGLNTEAFF
TRBJ2-2	TRBV7-2	-	-	TGTGCCAGCAGCTCTTTCGTAGGGGCCACCGGGGAGCTGTTTTTT	CASSSFVGATGELFF
TRBJ1-4	TRBV7-2	-	-	TGTGCCAGCAAACAGGGACCAACTAATGAAAAACTGTTTTTT	CASKQGPTNEKLFF
TRBJ1-2	TRBV29-1	-	few	TGCAGCGTTGGCCACGGTAACTATGGCTACACCTTC	CSVGHGNYGYTF
TRBJ2-6	TRBV2	-	-	TGTGCCAGCAAGGTCTCCAGATCTGGGGCCAACGTCCTGACTTTC	CASKVSRSGANVLTF
TRBJ2-5	TRBV7-6	TRBD2	-	TGTGCCAGCAGCTTATCGACGGGACTAGCGGAAGAGACCCAGTACTTC	CASSLSTGLAEETQYF
TRBJ2-3	TRBV30	-	-	TGTGCCTGGAGCCCCGCTAGCACAGATACGCAGTATTTT	CAWSPASTDTQYF
TRBJ1-4	TRBV12-3/TRBV12-4	TRBD1	many	TGTGCCAGCAGTCTACAGGGGGCAGGGGAAAAACTGTTTTTT	CASSLQGAGEKLFF
TRBJ1-2	TRBV11-2	TRBD1	few	TGTGCCAGCAGCACTACACAGGGGCTGACTGGCTACACCTTC	CASSTTQGLTGYTF
TRBJ2-7	TRBV4-3	-	-	TGCGCCAGCAGCCAAGACAGATCCGAATTCTACGAGCAGTACTTC	CASSQDRSEFYEQYF
TRBJ2-1	TRBV3-1	-	-	TGTGCCAGCAGTGGGGACTGGGGGAATGAGCAGTTCTTC	CASSGDWGNEQFF
TRBJ2-2	TRBV6-5	-	-	TGTGCCAGCAGTTACTGGGGGTTGAGTCCGGCGAACACCGGGGAGCTGTTTTTT	CASSYWGLSPANTGELFF
TRBJ2-1	TRBV7-3	TRBD2	many	TGTGCCAGCACCAAGACTAGCGGTGCCTACAATGAGCAGTTCTTC	CASTKTSGAYNEQFF
TRBJ2-2	TRBV5-1	TRBD1	-	TGCGCCAGCAGCGTCGGACAGGGGGCGTTTGGGGGGGTCGCCGGGGAGCTGTTTTTT	CASSVGQGAFGGVAGELFF
TRBJ2-7	TRBV4-1	-	few	TGCGCCAGCAGCCAAACTCAGTCAACTTACGAGCAGTACTTC	CASSQTQSTYEQYF
TRBJ2-7	TRBV4-3	TRBD1	few	TGCGCCAGCAGCCAAATCTGGGCAGGGGGCTCTTACGAGCAGTACTTC	CASSQIWAGGSYEQYF
TRBJ2-3	TRBV12-3/TRBV12-4	TRBD1	few	TGTGCCAGCAGTCCCGGACAGGGGCAAGATACGCAGTATTTT	CASSPGQGQDTQYF
TRBJ2-3	TRBV29-1	-	many	TGCAGCGTTGAGTCTAGGTCCCTCACAGATACGCAGTATTTT	CSVESRSLTDTQYF
TRBJ1-5	TRBV20-1	TRBD1	few	TGCAGTGCTGGACAGGGGAGCGCTCAGCCCCAGCATTTT	CSAGQGSAQPQHF
TRBJ2-3	TRBV29-1	-	-	TGCGGCGTTATAGGTCGGTACACAGATACGCAGTATTTT	CGVIGRYTDTQYF
TRBJ2-1	TRBV28	TRBD1	-	TGTGCCAGCAGTTTACTTACCCCCGGGACAGGGCCCTACAATGAGCAGTTCTTC	CASSLLTPGTGPYNEQFF
TRBJ2-7	TRBV29-1	-	-	TGCAGCGTTTCTGGTGTTTTTGAATACGAGCAGTACTTC	CSVSGVFEYEQYF
TRBJ1-1	TRBV2	-	-	TGTGCCAGCAGTGAAGAAAGAATAGGGGTCACTGAAGCTTTCTTT	CASSEERIGVTEAFF
TRBJ1-1	TRBV21-1	-	few	TGTGCCAGCAGCAAAGGTCCCCACCGATGGACTGAAGCTTTCTTT	CASSKGPHRWTEAFF
TRBJ1-2	TRBV4-3	-	-	TGCGCCAGCAGCCAAGGGGGGAGCAGCGGCTATGGCTACACCTTC	CASSQGGSSGYGYTF
TRBJ1-2	TRBV28	-	few	TGTGCCAGCACCCCAGAACCGGGCGGTCTTCGTGGCTACACCTTC	CASTPEPGGLRGYTF
TRBJ1-5	TRBV7-2	TRBD1	few	TGTGCCAGCAGCTTCCGGACAGGGCATAGCAATCAGCCCCAGCATTTT	CASSFRTGHSNQPQHF